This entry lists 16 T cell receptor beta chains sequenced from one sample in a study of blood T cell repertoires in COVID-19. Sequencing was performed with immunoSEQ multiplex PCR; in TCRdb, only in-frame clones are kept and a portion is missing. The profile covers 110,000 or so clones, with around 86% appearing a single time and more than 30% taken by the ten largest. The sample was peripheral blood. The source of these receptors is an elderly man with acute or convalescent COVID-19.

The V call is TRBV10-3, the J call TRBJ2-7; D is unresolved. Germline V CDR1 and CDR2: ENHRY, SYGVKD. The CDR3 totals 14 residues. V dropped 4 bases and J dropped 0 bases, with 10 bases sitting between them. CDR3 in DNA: TGTGCCATCAGTGGAGGCGGAAGCTCCTACGAGCAGTACTTC. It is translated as CAISGGGSSYEQYF.

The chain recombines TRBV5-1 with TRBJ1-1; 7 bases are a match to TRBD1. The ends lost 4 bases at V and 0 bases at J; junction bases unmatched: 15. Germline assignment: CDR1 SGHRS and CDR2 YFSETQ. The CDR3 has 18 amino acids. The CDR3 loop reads CASSPSRDSASMNTEAFF. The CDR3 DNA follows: TGCGCCAGCAGCCCCAGTCGGGACAGCGCTTCCATGAACACTGAAGCTTTCTTT.

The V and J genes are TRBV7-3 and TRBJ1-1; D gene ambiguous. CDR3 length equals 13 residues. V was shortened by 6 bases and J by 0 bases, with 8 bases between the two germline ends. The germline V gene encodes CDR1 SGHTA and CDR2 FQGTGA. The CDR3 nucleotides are TGTGCCAGCAGTTCCCAGATGAACACTGAAGCTTTCTTT. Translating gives CASSSQMNTEAFF.

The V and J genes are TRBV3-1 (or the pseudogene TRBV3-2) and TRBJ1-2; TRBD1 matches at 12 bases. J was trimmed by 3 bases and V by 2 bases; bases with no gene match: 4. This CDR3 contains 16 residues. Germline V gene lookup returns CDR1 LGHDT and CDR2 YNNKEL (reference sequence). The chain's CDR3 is CASSQPGTGGDYGYTF. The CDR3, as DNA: TGTGCCAGCAGCCAACCCGGGACAGGGGGCGACTATGGCTACACCTTC.

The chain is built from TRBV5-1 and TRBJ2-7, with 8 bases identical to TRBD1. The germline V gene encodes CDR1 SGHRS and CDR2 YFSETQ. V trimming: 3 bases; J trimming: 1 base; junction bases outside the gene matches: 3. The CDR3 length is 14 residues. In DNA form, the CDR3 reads TGCGCCAGCAGCTCTAGGACAGGGTCCTACGAGCAGTACTTC. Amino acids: CASSSRTGSYEQYF.

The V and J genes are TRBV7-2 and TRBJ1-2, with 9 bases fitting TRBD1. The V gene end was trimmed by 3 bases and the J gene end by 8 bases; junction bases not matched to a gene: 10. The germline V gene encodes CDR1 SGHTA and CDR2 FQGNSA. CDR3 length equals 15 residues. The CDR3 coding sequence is TGTGCCAGCAGCTTTCCTACAGGGGGCGAAGGAGGCTACACCTTC. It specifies CASSFPTGGEGGYTF. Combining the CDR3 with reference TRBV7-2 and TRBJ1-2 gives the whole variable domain GAGVSQSPSNKVTEKGKDVELRCDPISGHTALYWYRQSLGQGLEFLIYFQGNSAPDKSGLPSDRFSAERTGGSVSTLTIQRTQQEDSAVYLCASSFPTGGEGGYTFGSGTRLTVV.

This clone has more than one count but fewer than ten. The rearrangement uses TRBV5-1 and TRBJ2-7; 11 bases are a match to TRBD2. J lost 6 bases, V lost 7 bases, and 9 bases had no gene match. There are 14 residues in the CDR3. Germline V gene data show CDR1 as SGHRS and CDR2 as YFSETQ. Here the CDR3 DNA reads TGCGCCAGCTATCTTACTAGCGGGAGTGTCGAGCAGTACTTC. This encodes CASYLTSGSVEQYF.

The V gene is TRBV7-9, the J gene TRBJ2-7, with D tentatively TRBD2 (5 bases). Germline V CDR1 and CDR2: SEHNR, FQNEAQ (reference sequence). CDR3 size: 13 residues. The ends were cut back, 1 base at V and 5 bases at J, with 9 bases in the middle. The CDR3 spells CASSLGAGDEQYF. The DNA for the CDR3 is TGTGCCAGCAGCTTAGGGGCCGGGGACGAGCAGTACTTC.

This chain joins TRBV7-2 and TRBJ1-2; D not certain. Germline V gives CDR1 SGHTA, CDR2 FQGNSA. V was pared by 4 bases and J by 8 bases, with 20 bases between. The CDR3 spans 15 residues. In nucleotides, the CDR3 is TGTGCCAGCAGCTCCAGTCGTAATAAACCCAGGGGCTACACCTTC. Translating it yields CASSSSRNKPRGYTF.

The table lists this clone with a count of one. The CDR3 bases are TGTGCCAGCAGTGAGCGGGCGGCCAAAAACATTCAGTACTTC. It is translated as CASSERAAKNIQYF. The chain couples TRBV2 to TRBJ2-4; D may be TRBD2 (5 bases). CDR1 is SNHLY, CDR2 FYNNEI, per germline. The CDR3 consists of 14 residues. V was shortened by 3 bases and J by 1 base, with 7 bases between the two germline ends.

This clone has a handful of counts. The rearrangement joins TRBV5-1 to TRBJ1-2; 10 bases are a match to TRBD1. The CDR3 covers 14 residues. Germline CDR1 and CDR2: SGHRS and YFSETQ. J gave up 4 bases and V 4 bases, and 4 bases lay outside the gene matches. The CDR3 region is CASSPRTGGYGYTF. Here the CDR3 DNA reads TGCGCCAGCAGCCCACGGACAGGGGGCTATGGCTACACCTTC.

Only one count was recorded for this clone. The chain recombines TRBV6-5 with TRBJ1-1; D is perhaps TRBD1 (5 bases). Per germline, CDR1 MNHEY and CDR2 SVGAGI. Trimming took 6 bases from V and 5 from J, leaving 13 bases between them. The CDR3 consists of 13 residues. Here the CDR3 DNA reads TGTGCCAGCAGCCCACAGGTGCGGACTGAAGCTTTCTTT. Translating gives CASSPQVRTEAFF.

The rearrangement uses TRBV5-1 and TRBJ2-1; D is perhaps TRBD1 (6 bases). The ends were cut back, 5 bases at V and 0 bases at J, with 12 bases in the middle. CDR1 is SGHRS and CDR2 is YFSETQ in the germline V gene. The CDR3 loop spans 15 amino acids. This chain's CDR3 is CASSIDRSSYNEQFF. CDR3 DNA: TGCGCCAGCAGTATTGACAGGAGCTCCTACAATGAGCAGTTCTTC.

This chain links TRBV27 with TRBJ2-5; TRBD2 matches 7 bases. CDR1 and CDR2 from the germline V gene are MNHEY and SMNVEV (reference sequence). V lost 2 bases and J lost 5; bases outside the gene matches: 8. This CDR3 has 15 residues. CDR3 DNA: TGTGCCAGCAGTTTAAGGCCTAGCGGTTTGGAGACCCAGTACTTC. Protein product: CASSLRPSGLETQYF.

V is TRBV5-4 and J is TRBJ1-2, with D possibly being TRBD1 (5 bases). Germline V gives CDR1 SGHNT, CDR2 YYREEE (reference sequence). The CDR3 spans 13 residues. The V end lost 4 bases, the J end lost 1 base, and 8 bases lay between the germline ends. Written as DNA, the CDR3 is TGTGCCAGCAGCCCCGACAGTAACTATGGCTACACCTTC. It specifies CASSPDSNYGYTF.

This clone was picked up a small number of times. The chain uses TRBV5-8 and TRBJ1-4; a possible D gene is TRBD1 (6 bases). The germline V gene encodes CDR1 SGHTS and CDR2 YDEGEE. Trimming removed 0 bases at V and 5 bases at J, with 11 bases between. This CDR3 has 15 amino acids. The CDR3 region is CASSLGTDFNEKLFF. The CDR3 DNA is TGTGCCAGCAGCTTGGGGACAGACTTCAATGAAAAACTGTTTTTT.